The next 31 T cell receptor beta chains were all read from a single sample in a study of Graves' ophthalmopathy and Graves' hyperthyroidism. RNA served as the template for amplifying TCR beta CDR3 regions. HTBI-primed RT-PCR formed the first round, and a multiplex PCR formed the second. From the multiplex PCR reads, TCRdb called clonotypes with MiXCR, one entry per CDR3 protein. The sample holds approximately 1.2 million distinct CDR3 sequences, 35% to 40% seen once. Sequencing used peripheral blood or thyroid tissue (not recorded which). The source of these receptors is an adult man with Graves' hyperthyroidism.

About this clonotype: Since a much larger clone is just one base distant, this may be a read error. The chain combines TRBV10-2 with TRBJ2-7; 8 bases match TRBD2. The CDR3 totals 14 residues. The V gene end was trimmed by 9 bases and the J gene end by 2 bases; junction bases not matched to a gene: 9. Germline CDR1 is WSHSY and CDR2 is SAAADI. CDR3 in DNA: TGCGCCAGTATGAGGACTAGCAGAACCTACGAGCAGTACTTC. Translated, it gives CASMRTSRTYEQYF.

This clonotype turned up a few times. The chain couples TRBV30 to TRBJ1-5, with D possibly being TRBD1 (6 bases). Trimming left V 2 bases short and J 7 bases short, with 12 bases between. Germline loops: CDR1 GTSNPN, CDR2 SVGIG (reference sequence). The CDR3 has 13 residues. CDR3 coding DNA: TGTGCCTGGAGTCAAGGGGGAAACCAGCCCCAGCATTTT. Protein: CAWSQGGNQPQHF.

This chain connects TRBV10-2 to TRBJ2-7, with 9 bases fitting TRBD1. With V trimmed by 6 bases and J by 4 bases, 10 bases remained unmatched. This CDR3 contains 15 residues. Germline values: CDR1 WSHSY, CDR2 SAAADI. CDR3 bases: TGCGCCAGCAGAGAACCCGGGACAGGGATTTACGAGCAGTACTTC. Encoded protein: CASREPGTGIYEQYF.

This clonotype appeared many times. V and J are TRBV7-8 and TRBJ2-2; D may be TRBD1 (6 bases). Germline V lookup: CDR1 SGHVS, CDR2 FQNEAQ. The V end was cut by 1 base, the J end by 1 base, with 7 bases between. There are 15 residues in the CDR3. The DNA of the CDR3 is TGTGCCAGCAGCTTAGAACAGGGGAACACCGGGGAGCTGTTTTTT. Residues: CASSLEQGNTGELFF.

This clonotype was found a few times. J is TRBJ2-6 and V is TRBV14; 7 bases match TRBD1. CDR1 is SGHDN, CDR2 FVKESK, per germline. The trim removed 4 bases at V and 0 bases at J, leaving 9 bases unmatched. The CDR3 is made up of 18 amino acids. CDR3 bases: TGTGCCAGCAGCCGACTGATCAACAGGGGCTCTGGGGCCAACGTCCTGACTTTC. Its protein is CASSRLINRGSGANVLTF.

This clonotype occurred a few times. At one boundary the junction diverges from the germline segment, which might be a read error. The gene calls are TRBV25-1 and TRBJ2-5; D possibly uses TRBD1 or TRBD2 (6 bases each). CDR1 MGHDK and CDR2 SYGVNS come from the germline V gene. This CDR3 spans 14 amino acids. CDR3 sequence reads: CASSERAGQESQYF. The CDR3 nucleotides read TGTGCCAGCAGTGAGCGTGCGGGACAAGAGAGCCAGTACTTC.

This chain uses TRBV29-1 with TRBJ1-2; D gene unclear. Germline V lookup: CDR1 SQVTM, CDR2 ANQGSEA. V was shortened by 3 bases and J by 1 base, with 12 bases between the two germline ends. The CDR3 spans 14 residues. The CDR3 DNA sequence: TGCAGCGTTGATTCTCATCCACTTAACTATGGCTACACCTTC. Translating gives CSVDSHPLNYGYTF.

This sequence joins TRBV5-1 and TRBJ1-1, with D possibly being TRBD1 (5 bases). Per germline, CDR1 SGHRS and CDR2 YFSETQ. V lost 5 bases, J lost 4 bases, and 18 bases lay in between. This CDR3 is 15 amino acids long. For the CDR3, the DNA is TGCGCCAGCAGTTATGGGGGACGAGAGGCCACTGAAGCTTTCTTT. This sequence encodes CASSYGGREATEAFF.

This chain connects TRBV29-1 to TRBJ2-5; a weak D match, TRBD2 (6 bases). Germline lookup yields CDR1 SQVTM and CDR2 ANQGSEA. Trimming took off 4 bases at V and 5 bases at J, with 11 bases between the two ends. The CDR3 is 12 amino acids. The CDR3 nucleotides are TGCAGCGTTGTAGCGGAGTCGGAGACCCAGTACTTC. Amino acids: CSVVAESETQYF.

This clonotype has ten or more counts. CDR3 loop: CSAGQGNQPQHF. The CDR3 region has the DNA TGCAGCGCAGGACAGGGTAATCAGCCCCAGCATTTT. The chain is built from TRBV20-1 and TRBJ1-5; 8 bases line up with TRBD1. CDR1 DFQATT and CDR2 SNEGSKA come from the germline V gene (reference sequence). The CDR3 contains 12 residues.

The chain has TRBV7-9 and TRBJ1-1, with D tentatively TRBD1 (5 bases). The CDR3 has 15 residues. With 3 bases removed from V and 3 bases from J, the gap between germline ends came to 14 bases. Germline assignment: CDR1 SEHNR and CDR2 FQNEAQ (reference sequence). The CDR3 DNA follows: TGTGCCAGCAGCTTTGACCTCCAGGGAGACACTGAAGCTTTCTTT. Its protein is CASSFDLQGDTEAFF.

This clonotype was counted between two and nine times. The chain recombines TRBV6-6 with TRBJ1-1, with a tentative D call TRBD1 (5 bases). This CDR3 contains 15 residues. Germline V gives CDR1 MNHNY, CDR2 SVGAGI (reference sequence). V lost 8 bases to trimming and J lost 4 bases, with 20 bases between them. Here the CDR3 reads CASSPKQRGSTEAFF. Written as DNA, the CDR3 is TGTGCCAGCTCACCAAAGCAGAGGGGAAGCACTGAAGCTTTCTTT.

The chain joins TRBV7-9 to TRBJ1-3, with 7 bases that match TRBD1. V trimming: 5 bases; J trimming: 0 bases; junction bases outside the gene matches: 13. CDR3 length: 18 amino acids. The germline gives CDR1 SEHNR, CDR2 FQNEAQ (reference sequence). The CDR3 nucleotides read TGTGCCAGCAGCCACGAACCTTGGACAGGCCACTCTGGAAACACCATATATTTT. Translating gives CASSHEPWTGHSGNTIYF.

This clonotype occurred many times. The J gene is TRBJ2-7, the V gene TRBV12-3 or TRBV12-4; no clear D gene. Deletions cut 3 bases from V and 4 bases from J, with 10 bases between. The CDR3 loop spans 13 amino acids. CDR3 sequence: CASSFTRLYEQYF. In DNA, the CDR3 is TGTGCCAGCAGTTTCACCCGCCTATACGAGCAGTACTTC.

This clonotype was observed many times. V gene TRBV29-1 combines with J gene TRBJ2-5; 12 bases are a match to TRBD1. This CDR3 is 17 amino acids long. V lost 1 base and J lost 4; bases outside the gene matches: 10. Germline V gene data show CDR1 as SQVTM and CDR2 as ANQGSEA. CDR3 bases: TGCAGCGTTGAAGGGTTCCGGGACAGGGGGCTCGGAGAGACCCAGTACTTC. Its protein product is CSVEGFRDRGLGETQYF.

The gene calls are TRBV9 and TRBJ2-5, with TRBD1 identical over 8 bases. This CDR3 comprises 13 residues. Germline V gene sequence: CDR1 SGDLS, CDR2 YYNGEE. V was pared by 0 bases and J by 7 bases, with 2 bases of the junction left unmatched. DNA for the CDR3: TGTGCCAGCAGCGTAGCAGGGACAGGGACCCAGTACTTC. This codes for CASSVAGTGTQYF.

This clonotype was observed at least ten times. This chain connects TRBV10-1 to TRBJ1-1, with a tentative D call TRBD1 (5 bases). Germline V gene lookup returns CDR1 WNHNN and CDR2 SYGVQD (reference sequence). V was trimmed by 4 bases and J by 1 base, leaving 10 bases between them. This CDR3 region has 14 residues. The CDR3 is CASSAGQSNTEAFF. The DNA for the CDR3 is TGCGCCAGCAGTGCGGGGCAATCGAACACTGAAGCTTTCTTT.

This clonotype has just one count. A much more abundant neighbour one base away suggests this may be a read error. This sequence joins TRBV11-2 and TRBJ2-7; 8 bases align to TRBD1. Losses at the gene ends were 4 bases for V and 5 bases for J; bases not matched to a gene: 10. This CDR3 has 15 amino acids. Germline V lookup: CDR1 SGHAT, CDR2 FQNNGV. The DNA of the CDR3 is TGTGCCAGCAGCTCCGGACAGGGCTTTGGCCACGAGCAGTACTTC. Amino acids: CASSSGQGFGHEQYF.

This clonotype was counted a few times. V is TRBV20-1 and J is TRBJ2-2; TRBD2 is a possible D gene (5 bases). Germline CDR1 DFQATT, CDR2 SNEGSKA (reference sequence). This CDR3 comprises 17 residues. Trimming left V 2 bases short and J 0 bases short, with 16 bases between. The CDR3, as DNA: TGCAGTGCTAGACCCTCGGGGTGGGGAGCGAACACCGGGGAGCTGTTTTTT. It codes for CSARPSGWGANTGELFF.

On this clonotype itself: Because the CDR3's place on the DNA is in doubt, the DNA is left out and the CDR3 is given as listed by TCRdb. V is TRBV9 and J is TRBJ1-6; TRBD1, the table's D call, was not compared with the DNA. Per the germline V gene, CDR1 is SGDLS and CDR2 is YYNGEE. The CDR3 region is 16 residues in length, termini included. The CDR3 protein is CACSVDSGTYNSPLHF.

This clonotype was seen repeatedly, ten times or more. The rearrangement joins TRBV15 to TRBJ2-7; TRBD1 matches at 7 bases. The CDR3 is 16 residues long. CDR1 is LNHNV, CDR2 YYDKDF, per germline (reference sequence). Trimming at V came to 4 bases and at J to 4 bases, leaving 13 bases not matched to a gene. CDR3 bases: TGTGCCACCAGCACAAGCACACCGGGACAGCCGTACGAGCAGTACTTC. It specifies CATSTSTPGQPYEQYF.

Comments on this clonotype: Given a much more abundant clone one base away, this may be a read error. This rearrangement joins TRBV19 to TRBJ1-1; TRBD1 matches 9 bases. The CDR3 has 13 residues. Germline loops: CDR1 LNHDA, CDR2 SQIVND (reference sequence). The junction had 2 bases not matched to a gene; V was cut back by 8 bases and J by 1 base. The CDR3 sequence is CASDRGTNTEAFF. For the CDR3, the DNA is TGTGCCAGTGACAGGGGGACGAACACTGAAGCTTTCTTT.

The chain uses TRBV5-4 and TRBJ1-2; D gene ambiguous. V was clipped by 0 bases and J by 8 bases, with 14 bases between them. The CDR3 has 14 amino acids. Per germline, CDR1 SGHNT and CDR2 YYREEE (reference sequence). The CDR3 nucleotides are TGTGCCAGCAGCTTGGAGGCAGGCCTTGACGGCTACACCTTC. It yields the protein CASSLEAGLDGYTF.

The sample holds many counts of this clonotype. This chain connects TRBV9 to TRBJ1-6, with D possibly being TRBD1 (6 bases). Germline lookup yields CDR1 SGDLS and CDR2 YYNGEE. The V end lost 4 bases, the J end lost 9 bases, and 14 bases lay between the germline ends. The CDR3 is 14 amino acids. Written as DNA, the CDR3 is TGTGCCAGCAGCACCCAGACAGGACCTTCACCCCTCCACTTT. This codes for CASSTQTGPSPLHF.

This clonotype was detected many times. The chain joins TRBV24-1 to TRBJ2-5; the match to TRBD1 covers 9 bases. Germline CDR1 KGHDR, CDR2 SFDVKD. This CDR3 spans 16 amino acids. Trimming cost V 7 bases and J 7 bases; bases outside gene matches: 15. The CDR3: CATSPTGQGYIGTQYF. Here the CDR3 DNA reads TGTGCCACCAGCCCCACGGGACAGGGATATATCGGGACCCAGTACTTC.

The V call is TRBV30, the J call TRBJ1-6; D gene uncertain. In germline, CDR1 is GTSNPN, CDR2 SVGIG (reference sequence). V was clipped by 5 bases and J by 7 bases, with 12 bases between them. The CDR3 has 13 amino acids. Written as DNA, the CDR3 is TGTGCCTGGGACGGCTATCCCAATTCACCCCTCCACTTT. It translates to CAWDGYPNSPLHF.

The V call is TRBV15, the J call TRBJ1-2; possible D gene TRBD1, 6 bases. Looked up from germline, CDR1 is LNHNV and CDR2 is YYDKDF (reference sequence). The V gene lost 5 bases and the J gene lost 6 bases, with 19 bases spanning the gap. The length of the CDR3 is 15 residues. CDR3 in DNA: TGTGCCACCAGCGGGGATCGCAGAGGGACAAATGGCTACACCTTC. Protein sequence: CATSGDRRGTNGYTF.

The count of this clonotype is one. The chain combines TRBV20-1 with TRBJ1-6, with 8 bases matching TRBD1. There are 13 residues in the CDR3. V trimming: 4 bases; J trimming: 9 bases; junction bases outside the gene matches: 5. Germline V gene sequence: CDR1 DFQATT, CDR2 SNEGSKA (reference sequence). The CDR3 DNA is TGCAGTGCTAAAGGACAGGGCTTTTCACCCCTCCACTTT. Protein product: CSAKGQGFSPLHF.

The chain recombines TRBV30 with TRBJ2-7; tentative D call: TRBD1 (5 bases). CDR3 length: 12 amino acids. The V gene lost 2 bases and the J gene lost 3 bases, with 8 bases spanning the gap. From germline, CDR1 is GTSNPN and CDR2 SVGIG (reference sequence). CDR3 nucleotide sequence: TGTGCCTGGAGTCAGGGTCTCTACGAGCAGTACTTC. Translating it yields CAWSQGLYEQYF. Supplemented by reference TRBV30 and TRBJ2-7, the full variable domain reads SQTIHQWPATLVQPVGSPLSLECTVEGTSNPNLYWYRQAAGRGLQLLFYSVGIGQISSEVPQNLSASRPQDRQFILSSKKLLLSDSGFYLCAWSQGLYEQYFGPGTRLTVT.

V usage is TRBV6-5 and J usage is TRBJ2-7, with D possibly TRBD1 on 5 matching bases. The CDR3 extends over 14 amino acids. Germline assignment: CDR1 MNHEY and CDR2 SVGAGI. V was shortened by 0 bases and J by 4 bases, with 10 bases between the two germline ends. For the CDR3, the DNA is TGTGCCAGCAGTTACTCGGGCAGGGTATACGAGCAGTACTTC. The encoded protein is CASSYSGRVYEQYF.

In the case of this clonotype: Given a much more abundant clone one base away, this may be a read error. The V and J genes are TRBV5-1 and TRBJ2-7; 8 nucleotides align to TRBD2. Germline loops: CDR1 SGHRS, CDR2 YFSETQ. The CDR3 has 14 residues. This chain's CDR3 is CASSLPGQQREQHF. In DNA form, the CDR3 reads TGCGCCAGCAGCCTTCCGGGACAACAGCGGGAGCAGCACTTC.